This record concerns one T cell receptor beta chain sequence. Study processing details: Counts of nucleated cells, estimated from reference gene primer amplification, were obtained. Produced via immunoSEQ multiplex PCR; TCRdb's table is partial and in-frame only. That table gives V, J and clone size, and the DNA gave D and trimming. The sample holds roughly 160,000 clones, roughly 84% seen once. The data stem from a study of blood T cell repertoires in COVID-19. Participants' own reports of clinical history determined their cohort assignment. Two consecutive negative NP/OP PCR tests, clearance, or resolved symptoms defined Cohort 3 recovery. V lost 6 bases and J 1 base, leaving 9 bases between the germline ends. Germline CDR1 is SEHNR and CDR2 is FQNEAQ (reference sequence). The CDR3 runs to 13 residues.

The material sequenced was PBMCs or T cells enriched from blood (not recorded which). The J gene is TRBJ1-1, the V gene TRBV7-9, with D possibly matching TRBD1 (5 bases). The source is a man between 60 and 75 years old who had recovered from COVID-19. This CDR3 reads CASRIDRNTEAFF. CDR3 DNA: TGTGCCAGCAGAATCGACAGGAACACTGAAGCTTTCTTT.